This T cell receptor (beta chain) was identified during a study of long-term antiretroviral therapy in people with HIV. At least one PBMC sample before ART and at least two after were required. Samples were assayed with immunoSEQ v3.0 at survey level. Sequencing had a target that covered about 40,000-55,000 T-cell genomes per sample. TCRdb keeps only in-frame clones here, not all; method: immunoSEQ multiplex PCR. The sample has under 20,000 clones; around 84% are singletons. V shed 6 bases and J 2 bases; nucleotides not matched to a gene: 2. The CDR3 sequence is 14 residues long. The germline V gene encodes CDR1 SEHNR and CDR2 FQNEAQ (reference sequence).

The V and J genes are TRBV7-9 and TRBJ1-4; 8 nucleotides match TRBD1. The sequence derives from a woman aged 40-49 years with HIV. The sequencing here drew on unsorted PBMCs, taken more than 3.1 years after starting antiretroviral therapy. The CDR3 bases are TGTGCCAGCAGGTCAGGGGGCACTAATGAAAAACTGTTTTTT. It encodes CASRSGGTNEKLFF. The variable domain in full, completed from reference TRBV7-9 and TRBJ1-4, reads DTGVSQNPRHKITKRGQNVTFRCDPISEHNRLYWYRQTLGQGPEFLTYFQNEAQLEKSRLLSDRFSAERPKGSFSTLEIQRTEQGDSAMYLCASRSGGTNEKLFFGSGTQLSVL.